This TCR beta chain was sequenced for a study of technical replicates of blood from a handful of donors. The method was immunoSEQ multiplex PCR; TCRdb's version includes in-frame clones alone and lacks a portion of them. The sample shows roughly 87,000 clones, just under 95% of them seen only once. This CDR3 contains 13 residues. The V and J ends lost 5 bases and 1 base respectively, with 8 bases between them. Germline-derived CDR1 and CDR2 are SEHNR and FQNEAQ (reference sequence). V usage is TRBV7-9 and J usage is TRBJ1-1, with unresolved D. The TCR originated in a human donor in good health. The sample comprised T cells isolated from PBMCs. As DNA, the CDR3 is TGTGCCAGCAGCCCCCCTAAGAACACTGAAGCTTTCTTT. It codes for CASSPPKNTEAFF.